What follows are 24 T cell receptor beta chains derived from one specimen sequenced in a study of T cells in Graves' hyperthyroidism and ophthalmopathy. The source material, RNA transcripts, was used to amplify TCR beta CDR3 regions. During a first-round RT-PCR of the TCR CDR3, the HTBI primer set was used. TCRdb re-analysed the multiplex PCR reads in MiXCR, keeping a single row per CDR3 protein. The sample lists about 640,000 distinct CDR3 sequences, roughly 20% occurring once. The sample comprised blood. The source of these receptors is a young man with Graves' ophthalmopathy.

This clonotype was detected only a few times. Being one base from a much bigger clone, this may be a read error. The rearrangement links TRBV2 to TRBJ2-1; tentative D call: TRBD2 (6 bases). This CDR3 comprises 13 residues. Germline values: CDR1 SNHLY, CDR2 FYNNEI. The CDR3 loop is CANSARENNEQFF. The CDR3 DNA reads TGTGCCAACAGTGCCCGGGAGAACAATGAGCAGTTCTTC.

This rearrangement joins TRBV20-1 to TRBJ2-1; 12 bases map to TRBD2. With V trimmed by 5 bases and J by 7 bases, 9 bases remained unmatched. Germline CDR1 DFQATT, CDR2 SNEGSKA (reference sequence). This CDR3 region has 15 residues. The CDR3 is CSAPPSGRALNEQFF. As DNA, the CDR3 is TGCAGTGCTCCTCCTAGCGGGAGGGCCTTGAATGAGCAGTTCTTC.

In this sample, this clonotype turned up a few times. The chain links TRBV15 to TRBJ1-2; TRBD1 aligns across 7 bases. The CDR3 has 14 residues. With 4 bases clipped from V and 4 bases from J, the junction kept 6 bases outside the gene matches. Germline values: CDR1 LNHNV, CDR2 YYDKDF (reference sequence). The CDR3 DNA sequence: TGTGCCACCAGCATCGACAGGGCCGGCTATGGCTACACCTTC. Its translation: CATSIDRAGYGYTF.

Ten or more counts support this clonotype. This chain connects TRBV7-9 to TRBJ1-1; D possibly corresponds to TRBD1 (6 bases). Trimming left V 5 bases short and J 1 base short, with 14 bases between. From germline, CDR1 is SEHNR and CDR2 FQNEAQ (reference sequence). This CDR3 contains 15 residues. The CDR3 bases are TGTGCCAGCAGCCTAGGACAGAACCAGAACACTGAAGCTTTCTTT. It codes for CASSLGQNQNTEAFF.

This clonotype was seen only a few times. The rearrangement joins TRBV28 to TRBJ2-4; TRBD2 matches 11 bases. J lost 6 bases, V lost 3 bases, and 7 bases had no gene match. This CDR3 is built from 16 residues. The germline CDR1 and CDR2 sequences are MDHEN and SYDVKM. The CDR3 loop reads CASSFRSGRAVNIQYF. CDR3 in DNA: TGTGCCAGCAGTTTTCGTAGCGGGAGGGCTGTAAACATTCAGTACTTC.

This clonotype was seen a handful of times. V is TRBV27 and J is TRBJ2-4, with D perhaps assigned TRBD1 or TRBD2 (5 bases each). Germline CDR1 and CDR2: MNHEY and SMNVEV (reference sequence). V lost 3 bases to trimming and J lost 0 bases, with 18 bases between them. CDR3 length equals 18 residues. The CDR3 here is CASSLTSRDRLAKNIQYF. Here the CDR3 DNA reads TGTGCCAGCAGTTTGACCTCCAGGGACCGACTAGCCAAAAACATTCAGTACTTC.

This clonotype was seen a few times. This chain uses TRBV28 with TRBJ2-1, with D perhaps TRBD1 or TRBD2 (5 bases each). CDR3 length: 15 amino acids. Germline CDR1 MDHEN, CDR2 SYDVKM. The V end lost 6 bases, the J end lost 4 bases, and 16 bases lay between the germline ends. DNA for the CDR3: TGTGCCAGCAGGACCGTCCGGGACGGATACAATGAGCAGTTCTTC. Translating gives CASRTVRDGYNEQFF.

The table lists this clonotype with a few counts. The chain is built from TRBV6-2 or TRBV6-3 and TRBJ2-1, with 7 bases fitting TRBD2. Germline-derived CDR1 and CDR2 are MNHEY and SVGEGT. The V gene end was trimmed by 0 bases and the J gene end by 5 bases; junction bases not matched to a gene: 16. The CDR3 has 19 residues. The CDR3 protein is CASSYSRWEGRPSDNEQFF. The DNA for the CDR3 is TGTGCCAGCAGTTACTCCCGTTGGGAGGGCCGACCGTCTGACAATGAGCAGTTCTTC.

Only one count was recorded for this clonotype. V usage is TRBV28 and J usage is TRBJ2-3, with D tentatively TRBD2 (5 bases). Germline V CDR1 and CDR2: MDHEN, SYDVKM. The CDR3 runs to 16 residues. The ends were cut back, 5 bases at V and 3 bases at J, with 18 bases in the middle. As DNA, the CDR3 is TGTGCCAGCAGTGGCCCGACCGGACTTGGTACAGATACGCAGTATTTT. Its protein product is CASSGPTGLGTDTQYF.

CDR3: CASSPTVDNSPLHF. Written as DNA, the CDR3 is TGTGCCAGTAGTCCGACAGTAGATAATTCACCCCTCCACTTT. V and J are TRBV19 and TRBJ1-6; maybe TRBD1 (5 bases). Looked up from germline, CDR1 is LNHDA and CDR2 is SQIVND (reference sequence). The V and J ends lost 5 bases and 5 bases respectively, with 10 bases between them. The CDR3 has 14 residues.

This clonotype was counted between two and nine times. This chain links TRBV4-1 with TRBJ2-7; D may be TRBD2 (7 bases). The CDR3 has 14 residues. Per germline, CDR1 MGHRA and CDR2 YSYEKL. V was trimmed by 4 bases and J by 5 bases, leaving 15 bases between them. CDR3 DNA: TGCGCCAGCAGCCCAAAAGCGGGACACGACGAGCAGTACTTC. Its translation: CASSPKAGHDEQYF.

This clonotype was seen repeatedly, ten times or more. This chain connects TRBV28 to TRBJ2-5, with D uncertain. V lost 2 bases and J 0 bases, leaving 10 bases between the germline ends. This CDR3 region has 15 residues. In germline, CDR1 is MDHEN, CDR2 SYDVKM. Written as DNA, the CDR3 is TGTGCCAGCAGTTTACCAGGTCGTTACCAAGAGACCCAGTACTTC. This translates into CASSLPGRYQETQYF.

This clonotype was observed a handful of times. V usage is TRBV6-1 and J usage is TRBJ2-3, with TRBD1 identical over 9 bases. This CDR3 is 15 amino acids long. V dropped 5 bases and J dropped 1; count of bases not matched to a gene: 4. Germline CDR1 reads MNHNS; CDR2 reads SASEGT. Here the CDR3 DNA reads TGTGCCAGCAGTTGGACAGGGGTTGGCACAGATACGCAGTATTTT. This encodes CASSWTGVGTDTQYF.

The genes are TRBV5-6 and TRBJ2-5; no clear D. The CDR3 is made up of 13 amino acids. The germline CDR1 and CDR2 sequences are SGHDT and YYEEEE. Trimming took off 4 bases at V and 9 bases at J, with 16 bases between the two ends. The CDR3 DNA reads TGTGCCAGCAGCCCCGACCGGATGGTCCCCCAGTACTTC. Its protein product is CASSPDRMVPQYF.

Points on this clonotype: This may stem from a read error, because a much larger clone lies one nucleotide away. The rearrangement uses TRBV20-1 and TRBJ1-1; 11 bases are shared with TRBD1. The germline gives CDR1 DFQATT, CDR2 SNEGSKA (reference sequence). This CDR3 has 13 amino acids. With V trimmed by 7 bases and J by 3 bases, 4 bases remained unmatched. The CDR3 DNA sequence: TGCAGTGTCTCGGGACAGGGGGACACTGAAGCTTTCTTT. Its translation is CSVSGQGDTEAFF.

This clonotype has only a few counts. This chain joins TRBV18 and TRBJ2-1; possibly TRBD2 for D (5 bases). Between the trimmed V and J ends, which lost 0 bases and 5 bases, there was a span of 11 bases. Germline CDR1 and CDR2: KGHSH and LQKENI. This CDR3 is built from 15 residues. The CDR3 here is CASSPPSGRHNEQFF. CDR3 bases: TGTGCCAGCTCACCACCGAGCGGCCGCCACAATGAGCAGTTCTTC. Filled out from reference TRBV18 and TRBJ2-1, the complete variable domain reads NAGVMQNPRHLVRRRGQEARLRCSPMKGHSHVYWYRQLPEEGLKFMVYLQKENIIDESGMPKERFSAEFPKEGPSILRIQQVVRGDSAAYFCASSPPSGRHNEQFFGPGTRLTVL.

The V gene is TRBV30, the J gene TRBJ2-1; no clear D. Germline CDR1 is GTSNPN and CDR2 is SVGIG (reference sequence). The CDR3 is 12 residues long. CDR3 sequence: CAGIRGRGEQFF. The CDR3 bases are TGTGCGGGAATTCGAGGCAGAGGTGAGCAGTTCTTC.

The V and J genes are TRBV5-5 and TRBJ2-5, with D unclear. Germline V gives CDR1 SGHKS, CDR2 YYEKEE (reference sequence). This CDR3 is 15 amino acids long. V lost 3 bases, J lost 2 bases, and 14 bases lay in between. The DNA of the CDR3 is TGTGCCAGCAGCTCTTACCCTTGGGCACAAGAGACCCAGTACTTC. As protein: CASSSYPWAQETQYF.

In this sample, this clonotype turned up many times. The chain employs TRBV27 and TRBJ2-5, with 12 bases that match TRBD1. The germline CDR1 and CDR2 sequences are MNHEY and SMNVEV (reference sequence). V was clipped by 5 bases and J by 5 bases; unmatched bases: 6. This CDR3 has 15 residues. The CDR3, as DNA: TGTGCCAGCAGTCTTGGGACAGGGGGCGTGGAGACCCAGTACTTC. It codes for CASSLGTGGVETQYF.

The genes are TRBV11-2 and TRBJ2-2; no firm D call. The CDR3 is made up of 15 amino acids. CDR1 and CDR2 from the germline V gene are SGHAT and FQNNGV. The V end lost 1 base, the J end lost 1 base, and 7 bases lay between the germline ends. Here the CDR3 reads CASSLGAQNTGELFF. The CDR3 nucleotides read TGTGCCAGCAGCTTAGGCGCACAGAACACCGGGGAGCTGTTTTTT.

The chain has TRBV2 and TRBJ2-3, with 8 bases that match TRBD1. Trimming at V came to 10 bases and at J to 4 bases, leaving 7 bases not matched to a gene. CDR1 and CDR2 from the germline V gene are SNHLY and FYNNEI. This CDR3 has 13 amino acids. CDR3 coding DNA: TGTGCCAAACGGACAGGGAGCCCAGATACGCAGTATTTT. This encodes CAKRTGSPDTQYF.

The chain uses TRBV28 and TRBJ2-3, with 11 bases fitting TRBD2. Trimming took 6 bases from V and 6 from J; bases not matched to a gene: 8. Germline CDR1 reads MDHEN; CDR2 reads SYDVKM. The CDR3 is made up of 15 amino acids. The CDR3 DNA reads as TGTGCCAGCAGCCAATCTAGCGGGAGGTTGGATACGCAGTATTTT. As protein: CASSQSSGRLDTQYF.

This clonotype was seen more than once but under ten times. The chain is built from TRBV6-1 and TRBJ2-1; 10 nucleotides match TRBD2. The germline CDR1 and CDR2 sequences are MNHNS and SASEGT. Trimming took 8 bases from V and 5 from J; bases not matched to a gene: 9. The CDR3 contains 15 residues. CDR3 sequence reads: CASRRPSGSNNEQFF. The DNA for the CDR3 is TGTGCCAGCCGGAGGCCTAGCGGGAGTAACAATGAGCAGTTCTTC.

This chain uses TRBV15 with TRBJ1-5; TRBD1 matches at 8 bases. The ends lost 11 bases at V and 4 bases at J; junction bases unmatched: 4. The CDR3 runs 12 residues. Germline CDR1 reads LNHNV; CDR2 reads YYDKDF (reference sequence). CDR3 bases: TGTGCCTCACAGGGGGAAAATCAGCCCCAGCATTTT. It codes for CASQGENQPQHF.